In this sample, the clone carrying this TCR beta chain turned up many times. This specimen belongs to a study of prognosis after radiotherapy for stage I lung cancer. The TCR beta CDR3 region was amplified from genomic DNA, with two rounds of multiplex PCR being used for the amplification. During first-round PCR, primers specific to each TRBV and TRBJ gene were used. TCRdb redid the calling of the multiplex PCR reads with MiXCR, one entry per CDR3 protein. Altogether around 30,000 distinct CDR3 sequences are present, 25% to 40% being singletons, with the ten largest covering around a third. Germline V lookup: CDR1 DFQATT, CDR2 SNEGSKA (reference sequence). This CDR3 has 14 amino acids. V was trimmed by 3 bases and J by 6 bases, leaving 16 bases between them.

The sample consisted of PBMCs, taken before or after stereotactic body radiation therapy (not recorded which). This TCR came from a donor over 45 with non-small cell lung cancer. The rearrangement uses TRBV20-1 and TRBJ2-3; D is uncertain. CDR3 residues: CSASHPRVGDTQYF. CDR3 nucleotide sequence: TGCAGTGCTAGTCACCCTAGGGTGGGGGATACGCAGTATTTT.